Reported below is one T cell receptor beta chain. Its antigen is still unknown. V lost 1 base to trimming and J lost 5 bases, with 11 bases between them. CDR1 is SSHAT and CDR2 is FNYEAQ in the germline V gene (reference sequence). The CDR3 is made up of 14 amino acids. Sequencing targeted expressed TCRB transcripts, as all isolated RNA had been reverse transcribed. Sequencing used immunoSEQ multiplex PCR; TCRdb keeps in-frame clones, though not all of them. The sample contains some 250,000 clones, 25% to 35% of which appear only once. These data come from a study of beta chain features in type 1 diabetes. Study-wide results and caveats: Across all four CD4+ subsets, people with type 1 diabetes showed modestly shorter TCRB CDR3s. Healthy donors had naive, central memory and Treg TCRB repertoires that appeared less similar than those seen among patients.

This sequence originates from a young man in good health. This chain uses TRBV7-7 with TRBJ2-5; the D gene is possibly TRBD1 (6 bases). Sequencing was carried out using central memory CD4+ T cells from blood. The CDR3 coding sequence is TGTGCCAGCAGCTTAGATCGGCAGGGGGAGACCCAGTACTTC. Encoded protein: CASSLDRQGETQYF.